The clone carrying this TCR beta chain occurred a few times. Its antigen is unidentified. The primer mix had 60 V beta and 13 J beta primers. Clones were sequenced by immunoSEQ multiplex PCR, and TCRdb holds only the in-frame ones, with some missing. The sample shows about 92,000 clones, 80% to 90% of them seen only once. The CDR3 has 13 amino acids. V was pared by 6 bases and J by 7 bases, with 6 bases of the junction left unmatched. Looked up from germline, CDR1 is MNHEY and CDR2 is SMNVEV (reference sequence). The sample belongs to a study of glioma-infiltrating T cells after dendritic cell vaccination. Whole-study context: Patients had newly diagnosed or recurrent glioblastoma and received dendritic cell vaccines. Study-level results: Few patients contributed both blood and tumor specimens. Longer survival after dendritic cell vaccination followed higher pretreatment TIL content.

The sequencing here drew on blood, taken before dendritic cell vaccination. The clonotype originates from a human donor with glioblastoma. J is TRBJ1-2 and V is TRBV27, with TRBD1 matching over 9 bases. The DNA of the CDR3 is TGTGCCAGCAGCTCGGACAGGGGAGGTGGCTACACCTTC. It encodes CASSSDRGGGYTF.